This TCR beta chain was captured in a study of shared clonotypes between healthy human individuals (TCRdb year 2020). For the study in its entirety: The cohort included a few men and two women between 18 and 49 years of age. Per donor, three plates each were used for CD4 naive and CD4 memory, two for CD8 naive, and one for CD8 memory. Blood TCR repertoires of a handful of healthy adults were deeply sequenced to estimate repertoire size and the extent of clonotype sharing between individuals. Different laboratories and diverse techniques were used to prepare libraries and sequence TCR repertoires, to increase sequencing depth and limit assay-specific biases. Each donor's leukapheresis produced roughly between roughly 0.85 and 10 billion PBMCs. Overall results and qualifications from the work: Because the study included a small number of donors, the genetic and exposure-history diversity represented was limited. Approximately 5% of naive CD4, 3.5% of naive CD8, 2.3% of memory CD4, and 0.35% to 0.5% of memory CD8 clonotypes were shared across several donors. Rarefaction of sorted-subset datasets indicated incomplete sequencing despite the large sequencing depth. Based on pairwise subsampling, the degree of clonotype sharing among donors was expected to be affected by sequencing depth. Larger estimated clonotype richness was generally found for naive subsets than for memory subsets. Only blood was sampled, and tissue TCR repertoires likely differ from those in blood. Compared with non-shared clonotypes, clonotypes shared by all four sorted-subset donors had higher generation probabilities.

The CDR3 measures 12 amino acids from cysteine to phenylalanine. Left in the record is the CDR3 DNA by itself, 36 bases read in frame from the first base. Relative to germline, V is 4 bases shorter and J is 8 bases shorter, with 11 bases between their ends. CDR1 MGHDK and CDR2 SYGVNS were looked up in the germline V gene. Using the deep immunoSEQ assay, multiplex PCR amplified TCR CDR3 regions from genomic DNA. Extracted genomic DNA from each cell subset was spread evenly across all wells of several immunoSEQ 96-well plates, with each plate serving as a replicate. For sorted subsets, 150 to 200 ng genomic DNA, equal to about 30,000 T cell genomes, was loaded into each replicate PCR. Purified libraries were measured with a Qubit 3.0 fluorometer, size-checked on a Bioanalyzer 2100, and measured again with the KAPA Library Quantification kit. Each immunoSEQ 96-well plate was sequenced on its own single-read 150-cycle Illumina NextSeq 550 flow cell. In the source study's methods: The immunoSEQ output contained only junctional sequences without quality scores, so filtering could not match that applied to full-length reads. Sequences were annotated with PyIR, a Python wrapper for IgBLAST v1.9, using IMGT germline references to assign V/J genes and CDR3. Reads were filtered out if the reads had weak V/J assignments (E-value above 1e-6), no CDR3, stop codons, out-of-frame junctions, or ambiguous translated residues. V3J clonotypes were defined as sequences sharing an identical inferred V gene, J gene, and CDR3 amino acid sequence. To compute the percentage overlap between repertoires, the number of shared unique clonotypes was divided by the size of the smaller repertoire. Richness of each repertoire was evaluated using RTK rarefaction, the Chao1 estimator, and Recon v2.1 estimates of unobserved clonotypes. For all TCRbeta clonotypes obtained by the gDNA method from a few donors, generation probabilities were computed with OLGA. TCRdb took over this immuneACCESS table, retaining in-frame rearrangements with V and J assigned. Such tables are incomplete; in checked studies, under half of the missing clones stem from an unresolved V gene, and the remainder is unexplained. For V, J and clone size, that table is used; D and trimming come from the DNA. The sample has under 600,000 clones on record, around 97% of them singletons. The biggest ten clones account for 0.045% to 0.06% of the sample.

Donors were healthy HIV-negative adults with no recently reported acute infections or vaccinations. Every donor was a Caucasian adult residing in Nashville, Tennessee, USA. CD4+ T cells were enriched through magnetic negative selection, after which naive cells were positively selected on CD45RA and the remaining negative fraction served as the memory subset. Blood was collected by leukapheresis, and PBMCs were isolated by Ficoll-Histopaque density gradient centrifugation and then cryopreserved in liquid nitrogen vapor phase. Purity and quantity of every magnetically sorted T cell population were checked by analytical flow cytometry. Genomic DNA was isolated from each sorted fraction and quantified by UV absorbance on a Nanodrop 2000c. As concerns this clone: There is no known antigen for this receptor. The record has no base qualities; no much larger clone is one base away.

This sequence originates from a woman in her thirties in good health. The receptor chain draws on TRBV25-1 and TRBJ1-2; tentative D gene TRBD1, with 5 bases matching. The sequenced sample consisted of naive CD4+ T cells sorted from blood. Explained via the paper, the cell subset or site label denotes: CD45RA+ positively selected. Here is the DNA: TGTGCCAGCAGTGCACAGGCTAGGGGCTACACCTTC. It translates as CASSAQARGYTF.